This record concerns one T cell receptor (beta chain) sequence. The antigen is not known. The CDR3 sequence is 15 residues long. V lost 0 bases and J lost 0, with 8 bases in between. Germline V CDR1 and CDR2: SGHDT, YYEEEE. The data were obtained in a study of shared clonotypes between healthy human individuals. Researchers divided each subset's genomic DNA evenly across several immunoSEQ plates. 200 to 250 ng DNA, around 30,000 T cell genomes, went into each sorted-subset replicate PCR. Repertoires were generated with immunoSEQ multiplex PCR, while TCRdb's copy carries only in-frame clones and drops some. The repertoire holds roughly 2.2 million clones, around 93% seen once, with 0.37% in the top ten. Study findings and constraints: Estimated richness was generally greater in naive than memory subsets. A limitation of the genetic and exposure-history diversity represented arose from few donors.

The rearrangement links TRBV5-6 to TRBJ2-3, with D uncertain. The sequence derives from a man in his late teens or twenties in good health. Some clones in this sample may be carry-over from other donors' samples. Input material: naive CD4+ T cells from PBMCs. As to subset: CD45RA+ positively selected. The CDR3 loop reads CASSLGAPSTDTQYF. Here the CDR3 DNA reads TGTGCCAGCAGCTTGGGGGCCCCTAGCACAGATACGCAGTATTTT. Variable domain in full (rest from reference TRBV5-6 and TRBJ2-3): DAGVTQSPTHLIKTRGQQVTLRCSPKSGHDTVSWYQQALGQGPQFIFQYYEEEERQRGNFPDRFSGHQFPNYSSELNVNALLLGDSALYLCASSLGAPSTDTQYFGPGTRLTVL.